The rows below give T cell receptor beta chains drawn from one sample of a study of cytomegalovirus exposure and HLA in healthy donors. The protocol was immunoSEQ multiplex PCR, while the TCRdb copy is restricted to in-frame clones and leaves out a portion. The sample has under 300,000 clones, about nine tenths seen once; the top ten hold 3% to 4%. The specimen was PBMCs. The receptors derive from a man between 35 and 55 years old in good health and CMV-seropositive. Each CDR3 is given with its conserved first and last residue. The D gene is left open where the match is weak. Clone size is not always given. Where it is, it says once, few, many or a class for expanded clones.

j_call v_call d_call clone_size cdr3_nt cdr3_aa
TRBJ2-1 TRBV9 TRBD2 - TGTGCCAGCAGCCTAGCGGGAGGCCTGGGCAATGAGCAGTTCTTC CASSLAGGLGNEQFF
TRBJ2-2 TRBV10-1 TRBD2 - TGCGCCAGCAGTGATGCCCGGACTAGCGGGAAAACCGGGGAGCTGTTTTTT CASSDARTSGKTGELFF
TRBJ2-2 TRBV7-9 TRBD1 - TGTGCCAGCAGCTTTTACCGGGACAGGGGCACCGGGGAGCTGTTTTTT CASSFYRDRGTGELFF
TRBJ2-7 TRBV27 TRBD1 - TGTGCCAGCAGTTTTGGACAGGGGGCGATATACGAGCAGTACTTC CASSFGQGAIYEQYF
TRBJ2-7 TRBV28 - - TGTGCCAGCAGTTTCCCGTCCCAGGGATCTCCCTCTTACGAGCAGTACTTC CASSFPSQGSPSYEQYF
TRBJ2-7 TRBV27 TRBD1 - TGTGCCGCAGCGTCCGGACAGGGCTCCTACGAGCAGTACTTC CAAASGQGSYEQYF
TRBJ2-1 TRBV11-3 - - TGTGCCAGCAGCTTAGAGGCAGCCACAGGGAATGAGCAGTTCTTC CASSLEAATGNEQFF
TRBJ2-1 TRBV28 TRBD2 - TGTGCCAGCAGTTTGAAGCGGGAGGGCAATGAGCAGTTCTTC CASSLKREGNEQFF
TRBJ2-5 TRBV9 TRBD1 - TGTGCCAGCAGCGTGGATGGACAGGGCCGGGAGACCCAGTACTTC CASSVDGQGRETQYF
TRBJ1-2 TRBV4-1 - - TGCGCCAGCAGCCAAGACACCCAAGGACAATGGAAGGGCTACACCTTC CASSQDTQGQWKGYTF
TRBJ2-1 TRBV7-8 TRBD1 once TGTGCCAGCAGCATACACAGGGGCCAGGACCCTGAGCAGTTCTTC CASSIHRGQDPEQFF
TRBJ2-2 TRBV6-5 TRBD2 - TGTGCCAGCAGTTGGGAGGGGCGGGGGGAGCTGTTTTTT CASSWEGRGELFF
TRBJ1-1 TRBV18 - - TGTGCCAGCTCACCCGACAGCTTGAACACTGAAGCTTTCTTT CASSPDSLNTEAFF
TRBJ2-7 TRBV28 - - TGTGCCAGCAGTTTCGGTACTAGCTTAAGGGAGCAGTACTTC CASSFGTSLREQYF
TRBJ2-5 TRBV7-3 - - TGTGCCAGCAGCCCGAGGGGGCGGGGGGTCCAAGAGACCCAGTACTTC CASSPRGRGVQETQYF
TRBJ2-7 TRBV9 - - TGTGCCAGCAGCGTAGGCGTTCGGGGGATCTCCCCTGGCGAGCAGTACTTC CASSVGVRGISPGEQYF
TRBJ1-5 TRBV19 - - TGTGCCAGTAGTATAAAACAGGGTTATAGCAATCAGCCCCAGCATTTT CASSIKQGYSNQPQHF
TRBJ1-2 TRBV6-6 - - TGTGCCAGCACGTACGGTTCTAACTATGGCTACACCTTC CASTYGSNYGYTF
TRBJ2-7 TRBV19 - - TGTGCCAGTAGTATTTCAGGGCTCCACGAGCAGTACTTC CASSISGLHEQYF
TRBJ1-1 TRBV5-3 - - TGTGCCAGAAGCACAGTCGACAGGTTGGGCACTGAAGCTTTCTTT CARSTVDRLGTEAFF
TRBJ2-1 TRBV7-2 - - TGTGCCAGCAGCTTATGGTCGTCTAGCGATGAGCAGTTCTTC CASSLWSSSDEQFF
TRBJ1-4 TRBV7-8 - few TGTGCCAGCAGCTTCAATCGGGAAAAACTGTTTTTT CASSFNREKLFF
TRBJ2-7 TRBV9 TRBD1 - TGTGCCAGCAGCGTAGGAGGGACAGGTATTACCTACGAGCAGTACTTC CASSVGGTGITYEQYF
TRBJ1-2 TRBV28 - - TGTGCCAGCAGTCCCTGGACTGGTGGCTACACCTTC CASSPWTGGYTF
TRBJ2-7 TRBV28 - - TGTGCCAGCAGCTCCTCCAGCACTAACTCCTACGAGCAGTACTTC CASSSSSTNSYEQYF
TRBJ2-7 TRBV28 - - TGTGCCAGCAGCACGACTGACCGAAGCTACGAGCAGTACTTC CASSTTDRSYEQYF
TRBJ2-1 TRBV18 - once TGTGCCAGCTCGGAGGGGCATGAGCAGTTCTTC CASSEGHEQFF
TRBJ2-7 TRBV6-1 - few TGTGCCAGCAGTGAATACACAGGCTACGAGCAGTACTTC CASSEYTGYEQYF
TRBJ2-2 TRBV11-2 - - TGTGCCAGCAGCCGCAGGGGAAACACCGGGGAGCTGTTTTTT CASSRRGNTGELFF
TRBJ1-2 TRBV7-9 - - TGTGCCAGCAGCCAGGACAGTTATGGCTACACCTTC CASSQDSYGYTF
TRBJ2-7 TRBV27 TRBD2 - TGTGCCAGCAGTCCACCGGGACTAGCGGGAGGCCCGAACCTTTACGAGCAGTACTTC CASSPPGLAGGPNLYEQYF
TRBJ1-5 TRBV4-1 - few TGCGCCAGCAGCCAGACAGGAACCAGCAATCAGCCCCAGCATTTT CASSQTGTSNQPQHF
TRBJ2-7 TRBV19 TRBD1 - TGTGCCAGTAGCCCGGCCCCGCAGGGGGCTGGCGAGCAGTACTTC CASSPAPQGAGEQYF
TRBJ1-1 TRBV19 TRBD1 - TGTGCCAGTAGGGGACAGGGACCGAACACTGAAGCTTTCTTT CASRGQGPNTEAFF
TRBJ1-2 TRBV15 TRBD1 - TGTGCCACCAGCAGAGGGGTCGGGCAGGGGGCGAATGGCTACACCTTC CATSRGVGQGANGYTF
TRBJ2-1 TRBV7-2 TRBD2 - TGTGCCAGCAGCCTTCCGGGACTAGCTCCGCAGTTCTTC CASSLPGLAPQFF
TRBJ1-1 TRBV6-5 - - TGTGCCAGCCGTGGAGAGGGCACTGAAGCTTTCTTT CASRGEGTEAFF
TRBJ1-4 TRBV7-9 - - TGTGCCAGCAGCTCACCGAACTTCAGGTCAACTAATGAAAAACTGTTTTTT CASSSPNFRSTNEKLFF
TRBJ1-4 TRBV23-1 - - TGCGCCAGCAGTCGCTGGGAGGGACTCCCAGTAGGGGAAAAACTGTTTTTT CASSRWEGLPVGEKLFF
TRBJ1-2 TRBV4-1 TRBD1 - TGCGCCAGCAGCCAAACCGGACAGGGGGTTTATGGCTACACCTTC CASSQTGQGVYGYTF
TRBJ1-1 TRBV7-9 - - TGTGCCAGCAGCTTGGGCGGACAGCACACTGAAGCTTTCTTT CASSLGGQHTEAFF
TRBJ2-2 TRBV27 - - TGTGCCAACAGTTTACGGCGGGCAAACACCGGGGAGCTGTTTTTT CANSLRRANTGELFF
TRBJ2-1 TRBV5-1 TRBD1 once TGCGCCAGCAGCTTTCCCGACAGGGGCTACAATGAGCAGTTCTTC CASSFPDRGYNEQFF
TRBJ2-3 TRBV13 - - TGTGCCAGCAGCAGTCGGCAGGGGCTCTCAGATACGCAGTATTTT CASSSRQGLSDTQYF
TRBJ2-3 TRBV7-8 TRBD2 - TGTGCCAGCAGCCCCGGACTAGCGGAACCTCCAGATACGCAGTATTTT CASSPGLAEPPDTQYF
TRBJ1-3 TRBV7-2 TRBD1 - TGTGCCAGCAGCACGGACAGGTCCTCTGGAAACACCATATATTTT CASSTDRSSGNTIYF
TRBJ2-1 TRBV6-5 TRBD2 once TGTGCCAGCAGCCGAACTAGCGGGAGCTACAATGAGCAGTTCTTC CASSRTSGSYNEQFF
TRBJ1-5 TRBV19 - - TGTGCCAGTACCAAAACGGGGGATAGCAATCAGCCCCAGCATTTT CASTKTGDSNQPQHF
TRBJ2-3 TRBV5-1 TRBD1 - TGCGCCAGCAGCTTCCTCGGGACAGGGGGGACAGATACGCAGTATTTT CASSFLGTGGTDTQYF
TRBJ2-5 TRBV19 TRBD1 - TGTGCCAGTAGTAAAAAGGACAGGTCCTGGACCCAGTACTTC CASSKKDRSWTQYF